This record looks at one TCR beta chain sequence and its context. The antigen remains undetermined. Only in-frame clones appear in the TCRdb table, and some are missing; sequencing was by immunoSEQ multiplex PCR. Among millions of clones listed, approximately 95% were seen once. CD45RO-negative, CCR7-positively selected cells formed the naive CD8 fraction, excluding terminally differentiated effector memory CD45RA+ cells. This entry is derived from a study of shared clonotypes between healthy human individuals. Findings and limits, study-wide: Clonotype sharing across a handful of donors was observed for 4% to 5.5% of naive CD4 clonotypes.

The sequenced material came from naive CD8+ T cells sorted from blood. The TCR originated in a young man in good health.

CDR3 sequence: CASSFRPESYEQYF. The CDR3 DNA sequence: TGTGCCAGCAGTTTTAGGCCAGAATCCTACGAGCAGTACTTC. The V and J genes are TRBV27 and TRBJ2-7; the D is unclear. Germline V gene lookup returns CDR1 MNHEY and CDR2 SMNVEV (reference sequence). The V end lost 3 bases, the J end lost 1 base, and 10 bases lay between the germline ends. The CDR3 runs to 14 residues.